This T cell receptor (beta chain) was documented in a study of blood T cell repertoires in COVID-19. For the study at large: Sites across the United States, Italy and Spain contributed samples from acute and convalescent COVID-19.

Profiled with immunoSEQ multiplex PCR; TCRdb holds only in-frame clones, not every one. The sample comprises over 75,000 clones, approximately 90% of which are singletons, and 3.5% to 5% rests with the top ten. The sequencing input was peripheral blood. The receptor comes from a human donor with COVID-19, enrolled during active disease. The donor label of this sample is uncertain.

CDR3 DNA sequence: TGTGCCAGCTCCAGAAACACCATATATTTT. Translating it yields CASSRNTIYF. The V and J genes are TRBV12-3 or TRBV12-4 and TRBJ1-3; D not certain. This CDR3 comprises 10 residues. Trimming left V 8 bases short and J 5 bases short, with 4 bases between.